Each of the 29 T cell receptor beta chains below was sequenced from the same sample in a study of shared clonotypes between healthy human individuals. Assay used: immunoSEQ multiplex PCR; TCRdb lists only in-frame clones, some missing. The profile shows 330,000 or so clones, approximately 74% of them singletons. The sequenced material came from memory CD4+ T cells sorted from blood. Subset given: CD45RA-negative fraction. The receptor set was obtained from a man aged 30-40 years in good health.

This clone was recorded a few times. In DNA form, the CDR3 reads TGTGCCACCACGGAGCCGGGCCTGTACGAGCAGTACTTC. It is translated as CATTEPGLYEQYF. This chain connects TRBV10-3 to TRBJ2-7; D is uncertain. CDR3 length equals 13 residues. The V end lost 10 bases, the J end lost 4 bases, and 17 bases lay between the germline ends. Germline V gene sequence: CDR1 ENHRY, CDR2 SYGVKD.

The gene calls are TRBV29-1 and TRBJ2-7; D is perhaps TRBD2 (6 bases). CDR1 is SQVTM and CDR2 is ANQGSEA in the germline V gene. V lost 3 bases to trimming and J lost 8 bases, with 20 bases between them. The CDR3 covers 14 residues. The CDR3 is CSVERASGPGKQYF. In DNA form, the CDR3 reads TGCAGCGTTGAGAGGGCGAGCGGGCCAGGGAAGCAGTACTTC.

This chain uses TRBV5-1 with TRBJ2-1; D is undetermined. The germline V gene encodes CDR1 SGHRS and CDR2 YFSETQ. The CDR3 is made up of 17 amino acids. Trimming removed 2 bases at V and 0 bases at J, with 15 bases between. The CDR3 nucleotides are TGCGCCAGCAGCTTCTGGGAACAGATTAACTCCTACAATGAGCAGTTCTTC. It yields the protein CASSFWEQINSYNEQFF.

J is TRBJ1-2 and V is TRBV9; tentatively, D is TRBD1 (5 bases). Trimming stripped 4 bases from V and 8 bases from J, with 15 bases between. The germline V gene has CDR1 SGDLS and CDR2 YYNGEE. The CDR3 has 13 residues. CDR3 loop: CASSPYEGKGYTF. The CDR3 coding sequence is TGTGCCAGCAGCCCCTACGAGGGGAAAGGCTACACCTTC.

V and J are TRBV2 and TRBJ2-5; no clear D gene. Trimming left V 10 bases short and J 2 bases short, with 14 bases between. This CDR3 comprises 13 residues. The germline V gene encodes CDR1 SNHLY and CDR2 FYNNEI. The CDR3 loop is CATLLRLQETQYF. CDR3 sequence (DNA): TGTGCCACCTTGTTAAGGCTACAAGAGACCCAGTACTTC. Using reference TRBV2 and TRBJ2-5 for the parts outside the CDR3, the full variable domain is EPEVTQTPSHQVTQMGQEVILRCVPISNHLYFYWYRQILGQKVEFLVSFYNNEISEKSEIFDDQFSVERPDGSNFTLKIRSTKLEDSAMYFCATLLRLQETQYFGPGTRLLVL.

The rearrangement joins TRBV19 to TRBJ2-7; D may be TRBD1 or TRBD2 (5 bases each). V dropped 4 bases and J dropped 6 bases, with 10 bases sitting between them. CDR3 length equals 12 residues. Looked up from germline, CDR1 is LNHDA and CDR2 is SQIVND (reference sequence). CDR3 region: CASSTSGTEQYF. CDR3 nucleotide sequence: TGTGCCAGTAGTACTTCAGGGACCGAGCAGTACTTC. Based on the CDR3 plus reference TRBV19 and TRBJ2-7, the full variable domain is DGGITQSPKYLFRKEGQNVTLSCEQNLNHDAMYWYRQDPGQGLRLIYYSQIVNDFQKGDIAEGYSVSREKKESFPLTVTSAQKNPTAFYLCASSTSGTEQYFGPGTRLTVT.

Concerning this clone: One junction end disagrees with the germline gene, perhaps due to a read error. The chain is built from TRBV6-5 and TRBJ2-5, with TRBD1 as a possible D gene (6 bases). The tail of the sequence fits TRBJ2-7 better, so the J call may be wrong. The V gene's germline CDR1 is MNHEY and CDR2 SVGAGI. This CDR3 is 13 amino acids long. This chain's CDR3 is CASRADSSHEQYF. The CDR3 nucleotides are TGTGCCAGCAGAGCGGACAGCTCCCACGAGCAGTACTTC.

V usage is TRBV10-1 and J usage is TRBJ2-7; TRBD2 aligns across 14 bases. Losses at the gene ends were 3 bases for V and 4 bases for J; bases not matched to a gene: 8. The CDR3 totals 17 residues. Germline V gene lookup returns CDR1 WNHNN and CDR2 SYGVQD (reference sequence). Here the CDR3 reads CASSDHGLAGGVYEQYF. CDR3 DNA: TGCGCCAGCAGTGACCATGGACTAGCGGGAGGTGTTTACGAGCAGTACTTC.

The rearrangement uses TRBV7-9 and TRBJ2-3; possibly TRBD2 for D (6 bases). CDR1 is SEHNR and CDR2 is FQNEAQ in the germline V gene (reference sequence). The CDR3 has 16 amino acids. The V end lost 1 base, the J end lost 2 bases, and 13 bases lay between the germline ends. In DNA form, the CDR3 reads TGTGCCAGCAGCTTAGATCCGGGAGAGGTCACAGATACGCAGTATTTT. Translated: CASSLDPGEVTDTQYF. Using reference TRBV7-9 and TRBJ2-3 for the parts outside the CDR3, the full variable domain is DTGVSQNPRHKITKRGQNVTFRCDPISEHNRLYWYRQTLGQGPEFLTYFQNEAQLEKSRLLSDRFSAERPKGSFSTLEIQRTEQGDSAMYLCASSLDPGEVTDTQYFGPGTRLTVL.

This clone was counted many times. The chain joins TRBV15 to TRBJ1-2; 9 bases are a match to TRBD1. The CDR3 is 15 amino acids. The germline gives CDR1 LNHNV, CDR2 YYDKDF (reference sequence). The V segment lost 3 bases and the J segment 3 bases; nucleotides outside the gene matches: 5. CDR3 nucleotides: TGTGCCACCAGCAGTCCCAGGACAGGGGACTATGGCTACACCTTC. It codes for CATSSPRTGDYGYTF. The complete variable domain, with remaining parts taken from reference TRBV15 and TRBJ1-2, reads DAMVIQNPRYQVTQFGKPVTLSCSQTLNHNVMYWYQQKSSQAPKLLFHYYDKDFNNEADTPDNFQSRRPNTSFCFLDIRSPGLGDTAMYLCATSSPRTGDYGYTFGSGTRLTVV.

V gene TRBV7-2 combines with J gene TRBJ2-1, with D unclear. In germline, CDR1 is SGHTA, CDR2 FQGNSA. The CDR3 loop spans 12 amino acids. The V end lost 2 bases, the J end lost 3 bases, and 2 bases lay between the germline ends. DNA of the CDR3: TGTGCCAGCAGCTTATACTACAATGAGCAGTTCTTC. Amino acids: CASSLYYNEQFF.

This sequence joins TRBV6-5 and TRBJ2-2, with D tentatively TRBD1 or TRBD2 (5 bases each). The germline V gene has CDR1 MNHEY and CDR2 SVGAGI. The V end lost 6 bases, the J end lost 4 bases, and 15 bases lay between the germline ends. There are 15 residues in the CDR3. CDR3 region: CASRRGSGITGELFF. CDR3 in DNA: TGTGCCAGCAGAAGAGGGTCAGGGATCACCGGGGAGCTGTTTTTT.

The rearrangement links TRBV5-1 to TRBJ1-1, with D possibly matching TRBD1 (5 bases). Germline V gene lookup returns CDR1 SGHRS and CDR2 YFSETQ. This CDR3 is 13 amino acids long. Trimming shortened V by 5 bases and J by 3 bases, and 11 bases separated the two germline ends. Written as DNA, the CDR3 is TGCGCCAGCAGAATTGACAGTGACACTGAAGCTTTCTTT. Translating it yields CASRIDSDTEAFF.

This clone was recorded at least ten times. The CDR3 DNA is TGTGCCAGCAGTATGCGGTGGGCAGGGGGCCAGAAGACCCAGTACTTC. Amino acids: CASSMRWAGGQKTQYF. This chain joins TRBV27 and TRBJ2-5, with 8 bases aligning to TRBD1. Trimming at V came to 5 bases and at J to 6 bases, leaving 14 bases not matched to a gene. CDR1 MNHEY and CDR2 SMNVEV come from the germline V gene (reference sequence). This CDR3 has 16 residues.

The V gene is TRBV11-2, the J gene TRBJ2-7; TRBD1 aligns across 7 bases. The CDR3 spans 13 residues. CDR1 is SGHAT and CDR2 is FQNNGV in the germline V gene. V lost 4 bases and J lost 12; bases outside the gene matches: 12. In nucleotides, the CDR3 is TGTGCCAGCAGCTCTTTACCGGGACAGCCACCGTACTTC. Residues: CASSSLPGQPPYF.

The V and J genes are TRBV2 and TRBJ2-7, with TRBD2 matching over 7 bases. The CDR3 runs 15 residues. Germline values: CDR1 SNHLY, CDR2 FYNNEI. V lost 6 bases and J lost 6; bases outside the gene matches: 14. CDR3 sequence: CASRLAAPPLGEQYF. The CDR3 nucleotides are TGTGCCAGCAGGCTAGCGGCACCTCCCCTGGGCGAGCAGTACTTC.

V usage is TRBV7-3 and J usage is TRBJ2-1, with TRBD2 identical over 7 bases. V lost 2 bases to trimming and J lost 0 bases; unmatched junction nucleotides: 4. CDR3 length equals 16 residues. CDR1 and CDR2 (germline): SGHTA, FQGTGA. The CDR3 sequence: CASSLLAGGSYNEQFF. CDR3 coding DNA: TGTGCCAGCAGCTTATTAGCGGGCGGCTCCTACAATGAGCAGTTCTTC.

In its sample, this clone was seen a few times. Distinct nucleotide sequences in the sample also encode this CDR3. The chain combines TRBV18 with TRBJ2-1; D remains unclear. Deletions cut 3 bases from V and 0 bases from J, with 6 bases between. The CDR3 runs to 14 residues. Germline V gene lookup returns CDR1 KGHSH and CDR2 LQKENI. Written as DNA, the CDR3 is TGTGCCAGCTCACCCAAACACTCCTACAATGAGCAGTTCTTC. Amino acids: CASSPKHSYNEQFF.

The chain is built from TRBV18 and TRBJ2-4, with D hard to call. Germline CDR1 and CDR2: KGHSH and LQKENI. The CDR3 contains 14 residues. Trimming shortened V by 2 bases and J by 3 bases, and 8 bases separated the two germline ends. The CDR3 region is CASSPDGNKNIQYF. CDR3 nucleotides: TGTGCCAGCTCACCAGATGGAAACAAAAACATTCAGTACTTC. The whole variable domain, remainder taken from reference TRBV18 and TRBJ2-4, is NAGVMQNPRHLVRRRGQEARLRCSPMKGHSHVYWYRQLPEEGLKFMVYLQKENIIDESGMPKERFSAEFPKEGPSILRIQQVVRGDSAAYFCASSPDGNKNIQYFGAGTRLSVL.

Remarks on this clone: Other DNA sequences from this sample encode an identical CDR3 as well. The rearrangement uses TRBV10-3 and TRBJ2-3; D remains ambiguous. The V gene's germline CDR1 is ENHRY and CDR2 SYGVKD. Trimming stripped 6 bases from V and 1 base from J, with 2 bases between. The CDR3 spans 11 residues. As DNA, the CDR3 is TGTGCCATCAGCCGCACAGATACGCAGTATTTT. Translated: CAISRTDTQYF.

V gene TRBV5-3 combines with J gene TRBJ2-3; D call uncertain. TRBV5-3 is designated an ORF whose function remains uncertain. V lost 1 base to trimming and J lost 2 bases, with 11 bases between them. The CDR3 runs to 15 residues. The CDR3 reads CARSLLQAHTDTQYF. The CDR3 nucleotides read TGTGCCAGAAGCTTGTTACAAGCGCACACAGATACGCAGTATTTT.

This chain connects TRBV27 to TRBJ2-3; TRBD1 matches at 10 bases. V dropped 6 bases and J dropped 8; count of bases not matched to a gene: 11. The CDR3 runs 15 residues. The germline CDR1 and CDR2 sequences are MNHEY and SMNVEV (reference sequence). CDR3 coding DNA: TGTGCCAGCAGGCCGGCGGGACAGGGGACGGTTACGCAGTATTTT. Its translation: CASRPAGQGTVTQYF.

The V gene is TRBV5-1, the J gene TRBJ2-2; 9 bases are a match to TRBD1. The germline V gene encodes CDR1 SGHRS and CDR2 YFSETQ. Trimming removed 4 bases from V and 5 bases from J; junction bases left unmatched: 6. The CDR3 covers 15 residues. CDR3 DNA sequence: TGCGCCAGCAGCCCTCGGACAGGGGCAACCGGGGAGCTGTTTTTT. This encodes CASSPRTGATGELFF.

CDR3 sequence reads: CASSIQVGQSNQPQHF. In nucleotides, the CDR3 is TGTGCCAGTAGTATCCAGGTAGGACAGTCCAATCAGCCCCAGCATTTT. This rearrangement joins TRBV19 to TRBJ1-5; tentative D call: TRBD1 (6 bases). The germline V gene has CDR1 LNHDA and CDR2 SQIVND (reference sequence). V was pared by 3 bases and J by 3 bases, with 15 bases between. CDR3 length: 16 residues.

The J gene is TRBJ2-7, the V gene TRBV25-1; no clear D. Germline lookup yields CDR1 MGHDK and CDR2 SYGVNS. There are 11 residues in the CDR3. V was shortened by 5 bases and J by 5 bases, with 7 bases between the two germline ends. Here the CDR3 DNA reads TGTGCCAGCAGTAGGCTCAACGAGCAGTACTTC. This encodes CASSRLNEQYF.

This clone showed up just once. The chain has TRBV28 and TRBJ2-5; 9 bases agree with TRBD1. Losses at the gene ends were 7 bases for V and 5 bases for J; bases not matched to a gene: 5. The germline V gene encodes CDR1 MDHEN and CDR2 SYDVKM. This CDR3 region has 13 residues. This chain's CDR3 is CASIRQGEETQYF. DNA of the CDR3: TGTGCCAGCATTAGACAGGGGGAGGAGACCCAGTACTTC.

The V and J genes are TRBV18 and TRBJ2-5; possibly TRBD2 for D (5 bases). Trimming removed 3 bases at V and 3 bases at J, with 8 bases between. The CDR3 is 13 residues long. Germline V gene data show CDR1 as KGHSH and CDR2 as LQKENI. The CDR3 loop reads CASSPDGKETQYF. The CDR3 coding sequence is TGTGCCAGCTCACCCGACGGGAAAGAGACCCAGTACTTC. The variable domain in full, with the rest retrieved from reference TRBV18 and TRBJ2-5, is NAGVMQNPRHLVRRRGQEARLRCSPMKGHSHVYWYRQLPEEGLKFMVYLQKENIIDESGMPKERFSAEFPKEGPSILRIQQVVRGDSAAYFCASSPDGKETQYFGPGTRLLVL.

The chain has TRBV2 and TRBJ1-4; unclear D gene. Germline lookup yields CDR1 SNHLY and CDR2 FYNNEI. Trimming took off 8 bases at V and 7 bases at J, with 14 bases between the two ends. This CDR3 region has 13 residues. The CDR3 protein is CASFLPGSEKLFF. Here the CDR3 DNA reads TGTGCCAGCTTCTTACCGGGAAGTGAAAAACTGTTTTTT.

CDR3 in DNA: TGCGCCAGCAGCCAAGGCCCCGGGCCAGGGGCCAACGTCCTGACTTTC. Protein sequence: CASSQGPGPGANVLTF. The chain carries TRBV4-3 and TRBJ2-6, with unresolved D. The CDR3 runs to 16 residues. Trimming removed 1 base at V and 4 bases at J, with 11 bases between. The germline V gene encodes CDR1 LGHNA and CDR2 YSLEER.